What follows are 12 T cell receptor beta chains derived from one specimen sequenced in a study of blood T cell repertoires in COVID-19. The data were produced by immunoSEQ multiplex PCR, yet TCRdb's version contains in-frame clones alone and is incomplete. The repertoire includes hundreds of thousands of clones, under 90% of them detected once, and approximately 4.7% sits in the top ten. Input material: PBMCs or T cells enriched from blood (not recorded which). These receptors came from a man aged 60 to 69 who had recovered from COVID-19.

The chain uses TRBV12-5 and TRBJ2-1; TRBD2 aligns across 9 bases. CDR1 and CDR2 from the germline V gene are LGHNT and FRNRAP. J gave up 1 base and V 2 bases, and 3 bases lay outside the gene matches. CDR3 size: 16 residues. Written as DNA, the CDR3 is TGTGCTAGTGGTTTGTTAGCGGGAGCATCCTACAATGAGCAGTTCTTC. Translated: CASGLLAGASYNEQFF.

This clone appeared a single time. The chain combines TRBV9 with TRBJ1-1; tentatively, D is TRBD1 (6 bases). CDR3 length: 14 residues. Germline lookup yields CDR1 SGDLS and CDR2 YYNGEE. Between the trimmed V and J ends, which lost 4 bases and 0 bases, there was a span of 10 bases. CDR3 DNA sequence: TGTGCCAGCAGCCCAGGGGCAATGAACACTGAAGCTTTCTTT. Its translation is CASSPGAMNTEAFF.

The genes are TRBV2 and TRBJ1-5; TRBD1 might be the D (5 bases). Germline CDR1 reads SNHLY; CDR2 reads FYNNEI. This CDR3 contains 14 residues. The ends were cut back, 3 bases at V and 2 bases at J, with 8 bases in the middle. In DNA form, the CDR3 reads TGTGCCAGCAGTGACAGGGTAGGCAATCAGCCCCAGCATTTT. This sequence encodes CASSDRVGNQPQHF.

The chain recombines TRBV2 with TRBJ2-6; TRBD1 is a possible D gene (6 bases). Germline values: CDR1 SNHLY, CDR2 FYNNEI. V lost 6 bases to trimming and J lost 2 bases, with 14 bases between them. The CDR3 covers 16 residues. As DNA, the CDR3 is TGTGCCAGCAGCTCATCCAGGGGAACTGGGGCCAACGTCCTGACTTTC. Translation gives CASSSSRGTGANVLTF.

The chain has TRBV2 and TRBJ1-5; unclear D gene. In germline, CDR1 is SNHLY, CDR2 FYNNEI. With 3 bases removed from V and 7 bases from J, the gap between germline ends came to 10 bases. CDR3 length equals 13 residues. In DNA, the CDR3 is TGTGCCAGCAGTGAGTGGGAGGGCCAGCCCCAGCATTTT. Protein product: CASSEWEGQPQHF. Full variable domain (remainder filled in from reference TRBV2 and TRBJ1-5): EPEVTQTPSHQVTQMGQEVILRCVPISNHLYFYWYRQILGQKVEFLVSFYNNEISEKSEIFDDQFSVERPDGSNFTLKIRSTKLEDSAMYFCASSEWEGQPQHFGDGTRLSIL.

The chain combines TRBV9 with TRBJ2-3, with 8 bases fitting TRBD1. V was clipped by 3 bases and J by 1 base; unmatched bases: 7. Germline loops: CDR1 SGDLS, CDR2 YYNGEE. This CDR3 is built from 16 residues. CDR3 protein: CASSGTQGVGTDTQYF. The CDR3, as DNA: TGTGCCAGCAGCGGAACACAGGGGGTGGGCACAGATACGCAGTATTTT.

The V gene is TRBV6-6, the J gene TRBJ2-3; D remains unclear. Trimming removed 4 bases at V and 0 bases at J, with 11 bases between. From germline, CDR1 is MNHNY and CDR2 SVGAGI (reference sequence). CDR3 length: 15 residues. CDR3 nucleotide sequence: TGTGCCAGCAGTTCTCCCGGCGGTAGCACAGATACGCAGTATTTT. Translating gives CASSSPGGSTDTQYF.

This sequence joins TRBV6-6 and TRBJ2-5; D remains ambiguous. Trimming shortened V by 1 base and J by 4 bases, and 4 bases separated the two germline ends. Looked up from germline, CDR1 is MNHNY and CDR2 is SVGAGI (reference sequence). The CDR3 covers 12 residues. This chain's CDR3 is CASSYYGETQYF. The CDR3 DNA reads TGTGCCAGCAGTTACTACGGAGAGACCCAGTACTTC.

V is TRBV6-2 or TRBV6-3 and J is TRBJ2-2; D ambiguous. The CDR3 is made up of 17 amino acids. V was pared by 6 bases and J by 4 bases, with 21 bases between. Looked up from germline, CDR1 is MNHEY and CDR2 is SVGEGT. CDR3 protein: CASSLRFPASVTGELFF. CDR3 DNA: TGTGCCAGCAGCCTACGTTTCCCCGCGAGCGTCACCGGGGAGCTGTTTTTT.

The chain employs TRBV6-5 and TRBJ2-3; 7 nucleotides line up with TRBD2. The CDR3 loop spans 14 amino acids. V lost 6 bases to trimming and J lost 0 bases; unmatched junction nucleotides: 3. Germline V gene lookup returns CDR1 MNHEY and CDR2 SVGAGI. The CDR3 DNA reads TGTGCCAGCAGGACTAGCTACAGCACAGATACGCAGTATTTT. This sequence encodes CASRTSYSTDTQYF.

This chain uses TRBV7-9 with TRBJ1-2; 11 bases are a match to TRBD1. There are 14 residues in the CDR3. Germline lookup yields CDR1 SEHNR and CDR2 FQNEAQ (reference sequence). V lost 7 bases, J lost 4 bases, and 5 bases stayed unmatched. For the CDR3, the DNA is TGTGCCAGCACCGGACAGGGGGCGACCTATGGCTACACCTTC. Protein: CASTGQGATYGYTF. Drawing the rest from reference TRBV7-9 and TRBJ1-2, the complete variable domain is DTGVSQNPRHKITKRGQNVTFRCDPISEHNRLYWYRQTLGQGPEFLTYFQNEAQLEKSRLLSDRFSAERPKGSFSTLEIQRTEQGDSAMYLCASTGQGATYGYTFGSGTRLTVV.

This clone was observed a few times. CDR3 region: CASSQDPGQGDWNSPLHF. CDR3 sequence (DNA): TGTGCCAGCAGCCAAGATCCTGGACAGGGTGATTGGAATTCACCCCTCCACTTT. This chain connects TRBV4-2 to TRBJ1-6, with 8 bases matching TRBD1. Germline V gives CDR1 LGHNA, CDR2 YNFKEQ. The CDR3 extends over 18 amino acids. Trimming took 0 bases from V and 7 from J; bases not matched to a gene: 11.